The 18 T cell receptor beta chains in this list originate from one sample, sequenced in a study of regulatory T cells in long-lasting Graves disease. Stated time point: persistent/refractory GD, antithyroid drugs over 5 years with positive TRAb. RNA from PBMCs was the source of the TCR library. Arm-PCR of CDR3 regions and iRepertoire HTBI primers were used to build TCR beta libraries. TCRdb re-derived calls from the multiplex PCR reads in MiXCR, one entry per CDR3 protein. The sample records roughly 450,000 distinct CDR3 sequences, 20% to 25% being singletons. The sequenced sample was peripheral blood mononuclear cells (PBMCs), obtained when the disease was refractory, from a patient treated with antithyroid drugs. Receptors originate from a female donor with Graves disease.

On this clonotype: A far more abundant clone sits one base away, making this likely a read error. The chain couples TRBV6-5 to TRBJ1-1, with D maybe TRBD1 (5 bases). CDR1 is MNHEY and CDR2 is SVGAGI in the germline V gene. The CDR3 runs to 13 residues. V was cut by 4 bases and J by 4 bases, with 10 bases left in between. CDR3 sequence reads: CASSSPGSTEAFF. The CDR3 nucleotides are TGTGCCAGCAGTTCCCCAGGGTCCACTGAAGCTTTCTTT.

The chain employs TRBV27 and TRBJ1-6; D unresolved. The CDR3 is 16 amino acids. Per germline, CDR1 MNHEY and CDR2 SMNVEV (reference sequence). With 3 bases removed from V and 9 bases from J, the gap between germline ends came to 18 bases. The CDR3 loop is CASSFEVTGLTSPLHF. CDR3 sequence (DNA): TGTGCCAGCAGTTTCGAGGTTACGGGGTTGACTTCACCCCTCCACTTT.

This clonotype was seen only a few times. This chain joins TRBV29-1 and TRBJ1-1, with D perhaps matching TRBD1 (5 bases). With 6 bases removed from V and 3 bases from J, the gap between germline ends came to 5 bases. This CDR3 is 10 amino acids long. The V gene's germline CDR1 is SQVTM and CDR2 ANQGSEA. This CDR3 is CSVGDTEAFF. The CDR3 nucleotides are TGCAGCGTGGGGGACACTGAAGCTTTCTTT. Based on the CDR3 plus reference TRBV29-1 and TRBJ1-1, the full variable domain is SAVISQKPSRDICQRGTSLTIQCQVDSQVTMMFWYRQQPGQSLTLIATANQGSEATYESGFVIDKFPISRPNLTFSTLTVSNMSPEDSSIYLCSVGDTEAFFGQGTRLTVV.

As to this clonotype: The junction shows a germline mismatch at one end, possibly a read error. The chain uses TRBV5-1 and TRBJ1-1; 8 bases are a match to TRBD1. Germline CDR1 SGHRS, CDR2 YFSETQ. CDR3 size: 14 residues. The CDR3 nucleotides are TGTGCCAGCAGCCCGGACAGGGCCTGCACTGAAGCTTTCTTT. Its translation: CASSPDRACTEAFF.

This clonotype was picked up a small number of times. The chain links TRBV6-1 to TRBJ2-4, with 9 bases matching TRBD2. Looked up from germline, CDR1 is MNHNS and CDR2 is SASEGT. The CDR3 runs 15 residues. V lost 6 bases to trimming and J lost 8 bases; unmatched junction nucleotides: 11. CDR3 sequence (DNA): TGTGCCAGCAGCATTGAAGCGGGAGGTGTGGACATTCAGTACTTC. This codes for CASSIEAGGVDIQYF.

This chain links TRBV5-1 with TRBJ2-7; D may be TRBD1 (6 bases). The CDR3 covers 13 residues. V lost 4 bases and J 5 bases, leaving 13 bases between the germline ends. The germline CDR1 and CDR2 sequences are SGHRS and YFSETQ. The CDR3 sequence is CASSPPGHHEQYF. The DNA for the CDR3 is TGCGCCAGCAGCCCTCCGGGACACCACGAGCAGTACTTC.

This clonotype has at least ten counts. The chain links TRBV2 to TRBJ1-2, with D uncertain. CDR3 length equals 17 residues. In germline, CDR1 is SNHLY, CDR2 FYNNEI. V was trimmed by 3 bases and J by 2 bases, leaving 19 bases between them. The CDR3, as DNA: TGTGCCAGCAGTGATCCTGTTCTCGGACCGACCAACTATGGCTACACCTTC. Protein: CASSDPVLGPTNYGYTF.

For this clonotype: The junction shows a germline mismatch at one end, possibly a read error. The V and J genes are TRBV12-3 or TRBV12-4 and TRBJ1-2, with D uncertain. The CDR3 loop spans 15 amino acids. In DNA form, the CDR3 reads TGTGCCAACAGTTTCTTCTGGAGTCCGAACTATGGCTACACCTTC. It translates to CANSFFWSPNYGYTF.

This clonotype was found many times. This CDR3 reads CASSYPGQGIATEAFF. CDR3 DNA: TGTGCCAGCAGTTACCCGGGACAGGGGATAGCCACTGAAGCTTTCTTT. The gene calls are TRBV6-5 and TRBJ1-1; 10 bases are a match to TRBD1. This CDR3 has 16 residues. From germline, CDR1 is MNHEY and CDR2 SVGAGI. V shed 2 bases and J 4 bases; nucleotides not matched to a gene: 7.

The chain is built from TRBV24-1 and TRBJ2-5; a possible D gene is TRBD2 (7 bases). The germline gives CDR1 KGHDR, CDR2 SFDVKD. The CDR3 extends over 14 amino acids. The ends were cut back, 8 bases at V and 3 bases at J, with 15 bases in the middle. The chain's CDR3 is CATMNSGGEETQYF. CDR3 sequence (DNA): TGTGCCACCATGAATTCGGGGGGCGAAGAGACCCAGTACTTC.

This clonotype was seen only a few times. The chain recombines TRBV20-1 with TRBJ2-7; 11 positions agree with TRBD2. Germline V gene lookup returns CDR1 DFQATT and CDR2 SNEGSKA (reference sequence). The CDR3 spans 15 residues. Trimming removed 6 bases from V and 2 bases from J; junction bases left unmatched: 9. CDR3 nucleotides: TGCAGTGCCAGCACAGGGACTAGCGGACCCTACGAGCAGTACTTC. Its translation: CSASTGTSGPYEQYF.

This clonotype has only a few counts. The chain recombines TRBV19 with TRBJ1-1; possibly TRBD1 for D (6 bases). Trimming cost V 4 bases and J 6 bases, with 12 bases left between them. Per the germline V gene, CDR1 is LNHDA and CDR2 is SQIVND (reference sequence). The CDR3 contains 13 residues. The CDR3 region has the DNA TGTGCCAGTAGTACCACAGGGTACGCTGAAGCTTTCTTT. Translation gives CASSTTGYAEAFF.

The V gene is TRBV5-1, the J gene TRBJ1-1; D is unclear. Germline V gives CDR1 SGHRS, CDR2 YFSETQ. This CDR3 is built from 14 residues. The V gene lost 0 bases and the J gene lost 2 bases, with 8 bases spanning the gap. The DNA of the CDR3 is TGCGCCAGCAGCTTGGTACAGATTAACACTGAAGCTTTCTTT. Residues: CASSLVQINTEAFF.

V is TRBV20-1 and J is TRBJ2-4, with D possibly being TRBD1 (5 bases). The germline V gene has CDR1 DFQATT and CDR2 SNEGSKA (reference sequence). The V gene lost 2 bases and the J gene lost 5 bases, with 7 bases spanning the gap. This CDR3 is built from 12 residues. The CDR3 spells CSARQGENIQYF. In DNA form, the CDR3 reads TGCAGTGCTAGACAGGGTGAAAACATTCAGTACTTC.

A few counts support this clonotype. The chain recombines TRBV18 with TRBJ1-4; D unresolved. The CDR3 loop spans 15 amino acids. V lost 1 base and J lost 5, with 11 bases in between. Germline values: CDR1 KGHSH, CDR2 LQKENI. This CDR3 is CASSPRGGINEKLFF. The DNA of the CDR3 is TGTGCCAGCTCACCACGTGGAGGGATCAATGAAAAACTGTTTTTT.

With regard to this clonotype: In this CDR3 the conserved last residue, phenylalanine or tryptophan, is missing, so a read error is likely. The chain uses TRBV20-1 and TRBJ2-7; TRBD1 agrees at 7 bases. From germline, CDR1 is DFQATT and CDR2 SNEGSKA (reference sequence). CDR3 length equals 15 residues. V shed 6 bases, J shed 1 base, and the junction held 12 bases outside the gene matches. The CDR3 DNA reads TGCAGTGCGCCGCCTACTCGGGACAGATCCTACGAGCAGTACTCC. Its translation: CSAPPTRDRSYEQYS.

The rearrangement links TRBV6-2 or TRBV6-3 to TRBJ1-5, with 10 bases fitting TRBD1. The CDR3 sequence is 18 residues long. CDR1 is MNHEY, CDR2 SVGEGT, per germline. J lost 5 bases, V lost 1 base, and 11 bases had no gene match. CDR3 loop: CASSYWGQGLFVDQPQHF. Written as DNA, the CDR3 is TGTGCCAGCAGTTACTGGGGACAGGGGTTGTTTGTGGATCAGCCCCAGCATTTT.

As for this clonotype: The junction differs from germline at one of its ends, possibly a read error. The genes are TRBV7-8 and TRBJ1-5, with TRBD1 matching over 7 bases. The length of the CDR3 is 17 residues. Germline V lookup: CDR1 SGHVS, CDR2 FQNEAQ. CDR3 amino acids: CASSAGTAPWGNRPQHF. CDR3 bases: TGTGCCAGCAGCGCCGGGACAGCCCCTTGGGGCAATCGGCCCCAGCATTTT.